This T cell receptor (beta chain) is drawn from a study of CD8 T cells in Susac syndrome. Per germline, CDR1 PRHDT and CDR2 FYEKMQ (reference sequence). The CDR3 loop spans 16 amino acids. The ends were cut back, 0 bases at V and 4 bases at J, with 16 bases in the middle. TCR beta sequencing was performed on blood CD8+ and CD4+ T cells. The multiple sclerosis controls were treatment-naive patients, and their relapsing-remitting disease was stable or active. Negative isolation was used for CD8+ and CD4+ T cells and FACS enrichment for TEMRA cells. Roughly 0.45 to 1 ug RNA was reverse transcribed with random hexamers. TCR beta CDR3 was amplified by immunoSEQ multiplex PCR. This amplification extended across 54 Vbeta and 13 Jbeta segments. MiXCR, applied by TCRdb to the immunoSEQ multiplex PCR reads, yields one record per CDR3 protein. The sample contains some 300,000 distinct CDR3 sequences, roughly 81% of which appear only once.

Specimen: CD8+ T cells from PBMCs. This chain links TRBV13 with TRBJ2-7; D might be TRBD1 (6 bases). This receptor was taken from a human donor with multiple sclerosis. The CDR3: CASSLGLTQQGYEQYF. The CDR3 nucleotides are TGTGCCAGCAGCTTAGGATTAACTCAACAGGGTTACGAGCAGTACTTC.